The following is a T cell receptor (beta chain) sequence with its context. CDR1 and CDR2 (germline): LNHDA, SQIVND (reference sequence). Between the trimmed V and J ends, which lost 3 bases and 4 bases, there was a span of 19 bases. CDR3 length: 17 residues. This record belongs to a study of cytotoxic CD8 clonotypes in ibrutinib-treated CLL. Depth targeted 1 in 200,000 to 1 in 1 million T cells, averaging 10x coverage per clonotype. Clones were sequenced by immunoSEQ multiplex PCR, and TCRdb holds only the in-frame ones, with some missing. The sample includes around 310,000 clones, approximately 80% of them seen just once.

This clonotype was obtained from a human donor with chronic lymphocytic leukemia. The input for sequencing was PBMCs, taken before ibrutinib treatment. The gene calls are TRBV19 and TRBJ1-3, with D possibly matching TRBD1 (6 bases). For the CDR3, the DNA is TGTGCCAGTAGTATCCGTACAGGGAGTCCACGGGGAAACACCATATATTTT. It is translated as CASSIRTGSPRGNTIYF.